The entry that follows covers one T cell receptor (beta chain) sequence. Its antigen is unknown. immunoSEQ v3.0 was run at survey level. The sequencing target was about 40,000-50,000 T-cell genomes per sample. Sequencing used immunoSEQ multiplex PCR; TCRdb keeps in-frame clones, though not all of them. This repertoire shows roughly 5,600 clones, just under 80% found once; its top ten account for about 9.4%. The germline CDR1 and CDR2 sequences are MNHEY and SMNVEV (reference sequence). CDR3 length: 13 residues. Trimming took 10 bases from V and 0 from J, leaving 10 bases between them. These data belong to a study of long-term antiretroviral therapy in people with HIV. The study, taken as a whole, reports: Blood collection from about 2003 to 2018 possibly occurred under older ART regimens. After ART, diversity increased yet remained lower than transplant donor controls. HIV repertoires covered narrower CDR3 length ranges than controls did.

The chain couples TRBV27 to TRBJ1-3, with a possible D match to TRBD1 (5 bases). The source was unsorted PBMCs, collected 1.8 years before starting antiretroviral therapy. This receptor was obtained from a man between 40 and 49 years old with HIV. The CDR3 spells CAKGRASGNTIYF. CDR3 in DNA: TGTGCCAAGGGGAGGGCCTCTGGAAACACCATATATTTT.